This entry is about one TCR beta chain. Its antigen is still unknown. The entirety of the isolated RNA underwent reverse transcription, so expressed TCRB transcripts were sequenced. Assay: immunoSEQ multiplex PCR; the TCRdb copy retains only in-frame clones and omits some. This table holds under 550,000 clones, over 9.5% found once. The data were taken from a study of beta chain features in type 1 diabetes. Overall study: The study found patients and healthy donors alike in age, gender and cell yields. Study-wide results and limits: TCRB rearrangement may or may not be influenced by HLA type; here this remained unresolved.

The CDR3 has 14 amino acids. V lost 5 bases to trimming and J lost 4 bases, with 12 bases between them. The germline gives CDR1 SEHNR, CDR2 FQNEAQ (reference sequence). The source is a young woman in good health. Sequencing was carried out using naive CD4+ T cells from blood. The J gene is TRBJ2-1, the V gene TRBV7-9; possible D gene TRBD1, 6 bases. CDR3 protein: CASSNGGLYNEQFF. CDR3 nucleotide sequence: TGTGCCAGCAGCAATGGGGGCCTTTACAATGAGCAGTTCTTC.